This T cell receptor (beta chain) was sequenced during a study of blood T cells in healthy people across ages. With regard to this clonotype: The antigen is not known.

Germline V gene data show CDR1 as MNHEY and CDR2 as SMNVEV (reference sequence). The V gene end was trimmed by 5 bases and the J gene end by 6 bases; junction bases not matched to a gene: 7. The CDR3 length is 15 residues. A second PCR, run for roughly 6 to 11 cycles, used a sample-barcoded 5' primer plus a J-beta primer mix. TCRdb itself ran the 5' RACE reads through MiXCR, one entry per CDR3 protein. Of hundreds of thousands of distinct CDR3 sequences detected, 40% to 50% appear once; the ten largest clones hold approximately 20%. Findings and limits, study-wide: Naive CD4+ cell counts and diversity both ran higher in long-lived than in aged donors.

Each sample yielded at least 6 micrograms of PBMC total RNA. The rearrangement links TRBV27 to TRBJ1-4, with TRBD1 matching over 9 bases. The sample comprised blood. The clonotype originates from a man aged 60-69 years in good health. The CDR3 spells CASSTQTGGDEKLFF. The DNA for the CDR3 is TGTGCCAGCAGTACCCAGACAGGGGGAGATGAAAAACTGTTTTTT.